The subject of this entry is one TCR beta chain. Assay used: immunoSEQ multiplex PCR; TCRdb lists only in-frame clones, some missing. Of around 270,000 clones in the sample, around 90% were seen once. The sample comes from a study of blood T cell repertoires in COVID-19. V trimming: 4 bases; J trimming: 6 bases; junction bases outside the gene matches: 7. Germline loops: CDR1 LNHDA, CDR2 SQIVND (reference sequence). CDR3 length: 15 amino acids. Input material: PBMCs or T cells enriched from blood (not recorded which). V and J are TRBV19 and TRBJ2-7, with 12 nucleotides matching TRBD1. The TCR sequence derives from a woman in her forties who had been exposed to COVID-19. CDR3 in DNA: TGTGCCAGTAGTAGTTCCGGGACAGGGGGCGCCGAGCAGTACTTC. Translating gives CASSSSGTGGAEQYF.